A selection of T cell receptor beta chains follows, all from one sample in a study of shared clonotypes between healthy human individuals. TCRdb's copy holds only in-frame clones and misses some; the assay was immunoSEQ multiplex PCR. This sample yields 950,000 to 1,300,000 clones, of which about 76% are seen a single time; 1.2% to 1.5% belongs to the top ten. The sequenced material came from memory CD4+ T cells sorted from blood. The receptors stem from a man younger than 35 in good health. The CDR3 runs from the conserved cysteine through the conserved F or W. A D gene is named only where the DNA matches it firmly. Not every row has a clone size; where given, it reads once, few, many or a size class.

TRBV7-2	TRBJ2-5	.	.	TGTGCCAGCAGCCAACGGGTACAAGAGACCCAGTACTTC	CASSQRVQETQYF
TRBV28	TRBJ1-2	.	.	TGTGCCAGCAGTTTTTCGGCAGGGCAGATGGAAGGCTACACCTTC	CASSFSAGQMEGYTF
TRBV5-4	TRBJ1-2	.	.	TGTGCCAGCAGCCGCGACAGAGATGGCTACACCTTC	CASSRDRDGYTF
TRBV14	TRBJ1-1	few	TRBD1	TGTGCCAGCAGCCAGACCGGGACAGGGCGTTGGACTGAAGCTTTCTTT	CASSQTGTGRWTEAFF
TRBV2	TRBJ1-1	few	.	TGTGCCAGCAGGGACAGATGGAACACTGAAGCTTTCTTT	CASRDRWNTEAFF
TRBV28	TRBJ1-3	.	.	TGTGCCAGCAGTTTTAGGGGTCCTGGAAACACCATATATTTT	CASSFRGPGNTIYF
TRBV27	TRBJ1-1	once	.	TGTGCCAGCAAACTGGGGGGGCTAGGCACTGAAGCTTTCTTT	CASKLGGLGTEAFF
TRBV2	TRBJ2-2	.	.	TGTGCCAGCAGGTCCGGGACATCGAACACCGGGGAGCTGTTTTTT	CASRSGTSNTGELFF
TRBV7-9	TRBJ1-2	.	TRBD1	TGTGCCAGCAGCGCGGAAGGGGACAGGGATGGCTACACCTTC	CASSAEGDRDGYTF
TRBV7-9	TRBJ2-5	.	.	TGTGCCAGCAGCTTGTACCAGGGGCAAGAGACCCAGTACTTC	CASSLYQGQETQYF
TRBV6-6	TRBJ1-3	.	.	TGTGCCAGCACCCTCACAACGGGAAACACCATATATTTT	CASTLTTGNTIYF
TRBV6-6	TRBJ2-1	.	.	TGTGCCAGCAGTCAAAGGGATGAGCAGTTCTTC	CASSQRDEQFF
TRBV7-6	TRBJ2-1	.	.	TGTGCCAGCAGCTATAACGGGAACCAGGGAGCCAATGAGCAGTTCTTC	CASSYNGNQGANEQFF
TRBV7-2	TRBJ2-7	few	TRBD1	TGTGCCAGCAGCTCACAGGGGGGCGCAGCCGAGCAGTACTTC	CASSSQGGAAEQYF
TRBV30	TRBJ2-5	.	.	TGTGCCTGGAGTCCGGTCGGGACCCAGTACTTC	CAWSPVGTQYF
TRBV19	TRBJ1-1	.	.	TGTGCCAGTAGCCCACAGGGAGTGAACACTGAAGCTTTCTTT	CASSPQGVNTEAFF
TRBV19	TRBJ1-2	.	TRBD1	TGTGCCAGTAGTATACAGGGACAGGGTAAAGACGGCTACACCTTC	CASSIQGQGKDGYTF
TRBV11-2	TRBJ1-1	few	.	TGTGCCAGCAGCTTCCGGGACGACATATATGGCGCTTTCTTT	CASSFRDDIYGAFF
TRBV15	TRBJ2-1	once	TRBD2	TGTGCCACCAGCAGACGAGCAAGCGGGGGCAGCGGTGAGCAGTTCTTC	CATSRRASGGSGEQFF
TRBV18	TRBJ2-7	few	.	TGTGCCAGCTCACCAACAGGGACGGTCCCCTACGAGCAGTACTTC	CASSPTGTVPYEQYF
TRBV7-9	TRBJ2-5	.	TRBD2	TGTGCCAGCAGCTTAATTAGTAGCGGGGGGATAGAGACCCAGTACTTC	CASSLISSGGIETQYF
TRBV29-1	TRBJ1-5	.	.	TGCAGCCCCCCGGCGGCGGCCGGAGGGTATAGCAATCAGCCCCAGCATTTT	CSPPAAAGGYSNQPQHF
TRBV11-2	TRBJ2-7	.	TRBD1	TGTGCCAGCAGCTTAAGGGGGACAGGGGGCTACGAGCAGTACTTC	CASSLRGTGGYEQYF
TRBV7-9	TRBJ2-3	.	.	TGTGCCAGCAGCTTTGATGGGCCCGGGGATACGCAGTATTTT	CASSFDGPGDTQYF
TRBV30	TRBJ1-1	.	.	TGTGCCTGGAGCGGAAAAGTTGGGAGGACTGAAGCTTTCTTT	CAWSGKVGRTEAFF
TRBV28	TRBJ2-4	.	.	TGTGCCAGCCGAAAATCGGCGGGGGCGGGGGTATCCGCCAAAAACATTCAGTACTTC	CASRKSAGAGVSAKNIQYF
TRBV2	TRBJ1-2	.	.	TGTGCCAGCAGTGAAAGGGCAGGGCGCGGCTACACCTTC	CASSERAGRGYTF
TRBV19	TRBJ1-1	.	TRBD1	TGTGCCAGCCAACTAGGACAGGGCTTGAACACTGAAGCTTTCTTT	CASQLGQGLNTEAFF
TRBV10-2	TRBJ2-7	.	TRBD2	TGCGCCAGCATTCGGGGGGATGGTAACGAGCAGTACTTC	CASIRGDGNEQYF
TRBV7-9	TRBJ2-7	.	TRBD1	TGTGCCAGCAGCGGGGCAGTCAAGAGGACAGGGTACGAGCAGTACTTC	CASSGAVKRTGYEQYF
TRBV6-5	TRBJ1-3	.	.	TGTGCCAGCAGAACAGGGAAAAAAGGAAACACCATATATTTT	CASRTGKKGNTIYF
TRBV7-9	TRBJ1-2	.	.	TGTGCCAGCACTCCGGACAGCCTTTTTTCCTATGGCTACACCTTC	CASTPDSLFSYGYTF
TRBV11-2	TRBJ1-2	.	.	TGTGCCAGCAGCCAGGGGTACGGGGACTATGGCTACACCTTC	CASSQGYGDYGYTF
TRBV11-2	TRBJ1-4	.	TRBD1	TGTGCCAGCAGCCTAGGTACAGGGGGCGTGGAAAAACTGTTTTTT	CASSLGTGGVEKLFF
TRBV29-1	TRBJ1-1	few	TRBD1	TGCAGCGTTCGCGGACAGGGGACGAACACTGAAGCTTTCTTT	CSVRGQGTNTEAFF
TRBV6-1	TRBJ1-5	few	TRBD1	TGTGCCAGCAGTCCTGGACAGGGTCAAAATCAGCCCCAGCATTTT	CASSPGQGQNQPQHF
TRBV7-9	TRBJ2-2	once	TRBD1	TGTGCCAGCAGCCCGCGGTTTGTAGGGACAGGGGGCGCGGAGCTGTTTTTT	CASSPRFVGTGGAELFF
TRBV30	TRBJ1-6	.	.	TGTGCCTGGAGCCAGGGGAATTCACCCCTCCACTTT	CAWSQGNSPLHF
TRBV4-1	TRBJ2-2	once	TRBD1	TGCGCCAGCAGCCTCAGACAGGGGTGGGACACCGGGGAGCTGTTTTTT	CASSLRQGWDTGELFF
TRBV10-3	TRBJ2-3	.	.	TGTGCCATCAGTGAGCCAGGGAGGACCTTTCCCACAGATACGCAGTATTTT	CAISEPGRTFPTDTQYF
TRBV19	TRBJ1-2	.	.	TGTGCCAGTAGTATAGGTAGAGCGAACTATGGCTACACCTTC	CASSIGRANYGYTF